These 27 T cell receptor beta chains originate from one sample sequenced in a study of T cells in Graves' hyperthyroidism and ophthalmopathy. RNA transcripts were the template for amplifying TCR beta CDR3 regions. Initially, a first-round RT-PCR of the TCR CDR3 employed the HTBI primer set. From the multiplex PCR reads, TCRdb called clonotypes with MiXCR, one entry per CDR3 protein. Of more than 500,000 distinct CDR3 sequences listed, 15% to 20% are singletons. The sample comprised blood. The origin of the receptors is a young woman with Graves' ophthalmopathy.

This clonotype was counted a few times. The V gene is TRBV12-3 or TRBV12-4, the J gene TRBJ1-6, with D possibly being TRBD1 (5 bases). This CDR3 is 15 amino acids long. Trimming removed 8 bases at V and 4 bases at J, with 15 bases between. The CDR3 is CASRGLGGYNSPLHF. The DNA of the CDR3 is TGTGCCAGCCGGGGCCTGGGAGGGTATAATTCACCCCTCCACTTT.

The V gene is TRBV10-3, the J gene TRBJ1-6, with 7 positions matching TRBD1. Germline CDR1 reads ENHRY; CDR2 reads SYGVKD. V lost 6 bases and J lost 7; bases outside the gene matches: 6. The CDR3 length is 14 residues. The CDR3 sequence: CAIRSGQINSPLHF. In DNA, the CDR3 is TGTGCCATCAGATCGGGACAGATCAATTCACCCCTCCACTTT.

This clonotype has just a few counts. This chain links TRBV4-3 with TRBJ2-2, with D perhaps TRBD1 or TRBD2 (5 bases each). The CDR3 extends over 15 amino acids. Trimming cost V 6 bases and J 0 bases, with 11 bases left between them. CDR1 is LGHNA, CDR2 YSLEER, per germline. The CDR3 here is CASRGPGPNTGELFF. The CDR3 DNA sequence: TGCGCCAGCAGGGGACCAGGGCCGAACACCGGGGAGCTGTTTTTT.

V and J are TRBV6-1 and TRBJ1-5; D possibly corresponds to TRBD1 (5 bases). The length of the CDR3 is 15 residues. The V gene's germline CDR1 is MNHNS and CDR2 SASEGT. V was pared by 9 bases and J by 5 bases, with 20 bases between. CDR3 sequence: CASLRDAGGDQPQHF. The CDR3 nucleotides are TGTGCCAGTCTTCGGGACGCCGGAGGAGATCAGCCCCAGCATTTT.

This clonotype was seen at least ten times. The V call is TRBV2, the J call TRBJ1-3; D is unresolved. V lost 4 bases and J lost 4, with 8 bases in between. From germline, CDR1 is SNHLY and CDR2 FYNNEI. This CDR3 has 13 amino acids. This chain's CDR3 is CASSASPGNTIYF. CDR3 DNA sequence: TGTGCCAGCAGTGCCAGTCCCGGAAACACCATATATTTT.

Here the CDR3 DNA reads TGTGCCAGCAGTGCTCTAGCGGGAGGCCGTTCCTACAATGAGCAGTTCTTC. This gives the protein CASSALAGGRSYNEQFF. The chain links TRBV12-3 or TRBV12-4 to TRBJ2-1; 11 bases are a match to TRBD2. V gave up 5 bases and J gave up 1 base; unmatched junction bases: 7. The CDR3 is 17 amino acids.

The CDR3 DNA sequence: TGCAGCGTTGCAGGGGTCCCTGAAGCTTTCTTT. This translates into CSVAGVPEAFF. V is TRBV29-1 and J is TRBJ1-1; D perhaps matches TRBD1 (6 bases). Trimming took 4 bases from V and 6 from J, leaving 9 bases between them. Germline CDR1 SQVTM, CDR2 ANQGSEA. The CDR3 contains 11 residues. The full variable domain, in which reference TRBV29-1 and TRBJ1-1 provide the parts outside the CDR3, is SAVISQKPSRDICQRGTSLTIQCQVDSQVTMMFWYRQQPGQSLTLIATANQGSEATYESGFVIDKFPISRPNLTFSTLTVSNMSPEDSSIYLCSVAGVPEAFFGQGTRLTVV.

This clonotype was observed a few times. The genes are TRBV29-1 and TRBJ1-3; D uncertain. This CDR3 spans 16 amino acids. V gave up 1 base and J gave up 1 base, with 14 bases separating them. Germline V gene data show CDR1 as SQVTM and CDR2 as ANQGSEA. Here the CDR3 reads CSVEGTEGSSGNTIYF. CDR3 DNA sequence: TGCAGCGTTGAAGGGACGGAAGGTTCGTCTGGAAACACCATATATTTT.

This clonotype was picked up many times. The V call is TRBV2, the J call TRBJ2-7, with D possibly matching TRBD1 (5 bases). CDR1 SNHLY and CDR2 FYNNEI come from the germline V gene. CDR3 length: 17 residues. V was shortened by 2 bases and J by 0 bases, with 17 bases between the two germline ends. The CDR3 DNA follows: TGTGCCAGCAGTGAATATTTAGGGGCCGTCCTCTCCTACGAGCAGTACTTC. Translation gives CASSEYLGAVLSYEQYF.

Concerning this clonotype: A read error may explain this, as a much larger clone is one base away. The conserved phenylalanine or tryptophan is not found at the CDR3 terminus, so this likely reflects a read error. This chain joins TRBV20-1 and TRBJ2-1, with no clear D. Germline V CDR1 and CDR2: DFQATT, SNEGSKA (reference sequence). The CDR3 is 13 amino acids. V was shortened by 1 base and J by 2 bases, with 6 bases between the two germline ends. DNA for the CDR3: TGCAGTGCTAGAGGCCAACCCTACAATGAGCAGTTCTTA. It is translated as CSARGQPYNEQFL.

This clonotype was seen only a few times. The V gene is TRBV10-3, the J gene TRBJ2-4; D could derive from TRBD1 or TRBD2 (6 bases each). This CDR3 contains 13 residues. Looked up from germline, CDR1 is ENHRY and CDR2 is SYGVKD. V was cut by 2 bases and J by 7 bases, with 9 bases left in between. The DNA of the CDR3 is TGTGCCATCAGTGAGGGAGGGGGGAACATTCAGTACTTC. This sequence encodes CAISEGGGNIQYF.

The sample holds many counts of this clonotype. The rearrangement uses TRBV28 and TRBJ2-3; TRBD2 aligns across 15 bases. In germline, CDR1 is MDHEN, CDR2 SYDVKM. The CDR3 is made up of 17 amino acids. V shed 5 bases, J shed 6 bases, and the junction held 9 bases outside the gene matches. CDR3 in amino acids: CASSPRTSGRGYDTQYF. The CDR3 coding sequence is TGTGCCAGCAGTCCGAGGACTAGCGGGAGGGGCTACGATACGCAGTATTTT.

Ten or more counts support this clonotype. This sequence joins TRBV20-1 and TRBJ2-3; D unclear. The CDR3 runs 11 residues. The germline V gene has CDR1 DFQATT and CDR2 SNEGSKA (reference sequence). Trimming took 5 bases from V and 4 from J, leaving 7 bases between them. CDR3 protein: CSARWADTQYF. DNA of the CDR3: TGCAGTGCTCGGTGGGCAGATACGCAGTATTTT.

This clonotype was seen a few times. This chain uses TRBV20-1 with TRBJ1-4; unclear D gene. Trimming removed 5 bases from V and 4 bases from J, with 11 bases in between. Germline lookup yields CDR1 DFQATT and CDR2 SNEGSKA (reference sequence). The CDR3 has 13 amino acids. The CDR3 spells CSAPTSINEKLFF. CDR3 bases: TGCAGTGCTCCCACCTCAATTAATGAAAAACTGTTTTTT.

The CDR3 protein is CASSQDLVGVGGNTEAFF. CDR3 coding DNA: TGTGCCAGCAGCCAAGATCTGGTGGGCGTGGGGGGGAACACTGAAGCTTTCTTT. The rearrangement uses TRBV4-2 and TRBJ1-1; D is perhaps TRBD1 (5 bases). V lost 0 bases and J lost 1, with 18 bases in between. This CDR3 contains 18 residues. Germline CDR1 is LGHNA and CDR2 is YNFKEQ.

This clonotype was observed at least ten times. The CDR3 sequence: CASSRAGSSGAKETQYF. The CDR3 DNA follows: TGTGCCAGCAGCCGGGCTGGTTCCAGCGGGGCCAAAGAGACCCAGTACTTC. This chain connects TRBV11-2 to TRBJ2-5, with 7 positions matching TRBD2. The CDR3 is 17 residues long. V lost 5 bases, J lost 3 bases, and 15 bases stayed unmatched. Germline-derived CDR1 and CDR2 are SGHAT and FQNNGV. Supplemented by reference TRBV11-2 and TRBJ2-5, the full variable domain reads EAGVAQSPRYKIIEKRQSVAFWCNPISGHATLYWYQQILGQGPKLLIQFQNNGVVDDSQLPKDRFSAERLKGVDSTLKIQPAKLEDSAVYLCASSRAGSSGAKETQYFGPGTRLLVL.

This clonotype turned up a few times. This chain connects TRBV7-2 to TRBJ1-2, with 7 bases aligning to TRBD1. CDR3 length: 12 amino acids. CDR1 is SGHTA, CDR2 FQGNSA, per germline. CDR3 nucleotides: TGTGCAAGTCAACAGGGGTATAATGGCTACACCTTC. It translates to CASQQGYNGYTF.

This clonotype appeared many times. The chain employs TRBV6-2 or TRBV6-3 and TRBJ2-1; 11 bases match TRBD2. V gave up 10 bases and J gave up 8 bases; unmatched junction bases: 19. This CDR3 comprises 17 residues. The germline CDR1 and CDR2 sequences are MNHEY and SVGEGT. CDR3: CAIPSAQLAGDSDEQFF. CDR3 DNA: TGTGCCATCCCGTCAGCCCAACTAGCGGGAGATTCGGATGAGCAGTTCTTC.

A few counts support this clonotype. This chain joins TRBV24-1 and TRBJ2-1; the D is unclear. Germline CDR1 is KGHDR and CDR2 is SFDVKD. The CDR3 is 11 amino acids. The ends were cut back, 5 bases at V and 7 bases at J, with 5 bases in the middle. The CDR3 DNA is TGTGCCACCAGTGGGGGAAATGAGCAGTTCTTC. Protein sequence: CATSGGNEQFF.

The gene calls are TRBV12-3 or TRBV12-4 and TRBJ2-2; 10 positions agree with TRBD2. This CDR3 is 19 amino acids long. Unmatched junction bases numbered 8, after V lost 1 base and J lost 0 bases. The CDR3 bases are TGTGCCAGCAGTTTAGTTGCTAGCGGGAGCTTATCGAACACCGGGGAGCTGTTTTTT. Translation: CASSLVASGSLSNTGELFF.

This clonotype was counted at least ten times. CDR3 DNA: TGTGCCAGCAGTTTGTCACGTTGGCAGGCAACCTCTGGCTACACCTTC. This encodes CASSLSRWQATSGYTF. The chain employs TRBV12-3 or TRBV12-4 and TRBJ1-2; no clear D. The CDR3 consists of 16 residues. V was trimmed by 3 bases and J by 7 bases, leaving 21 bases between them.

V gene TRBV7-3 combines with J gene TRBJ1-1; D is undetermined. From germline, CDR1 is SGHTA and CDR2 FQGTGA. V lost 3 bases and J lost 8, with 13 bases in between. This CDR3 is 13 amino acids long. The CDR3 here is CASSFLQRGEAFF. CDR3 coding DNA: TGTGCCAGCAGCTTCCTACAGCGAGGGGAAGCTTTCTTT.

Ten or more counts support this clonotype. This rearrangement joins TRBV7-2 to TRBJ2-7, with TRBD1 as a possible D gene (5 bases). The germline V gene has CDR1 SGHTA and CDR2 FQGNSA. This CDR3 spans 13 amino acids. V shed 5 bases and J shed 6 bases, with 14 bases lying between them. DNA of the CDR3: TGTGCCAGCAGCACAGGCGGCCGGGTCGAGCAGTACTTC. Its translation: CASSTGGRVEQYF.

CDR3 in amino acids: CASSYSRVRRGTEAFF. The CDR3 DNA is TGTGCCAGCAGTTACTCCAGGGTCAGGAGGGGCACTGAAGCTTTCTTT. This rearrangement joins TRBV6-5 to TRBJ1-1; possible D gene TRBD1, 5 bases. Germline CDR1 is MNHEY and CDR2 is SVGAGI. Trimming cost V 0 bases and J 4 bases, with 15 bases left between them. The CDR3 spans 16 residues.

Worth noting for this clonotype: A much larger clone differs by one base, so this may be a read error. Lacking the conserved final phenylalanine or tryptophan, this CDR3 likely reflects a read error. J is TRBJ2-2 and V is TRBV7-2; either TRBD1 or TRBD2 may fit D (5 bases each). The CDR3 totals 17 residues. The V gene's germline CDR1 is SGHTA and CDR2 FQGNSA. V shed 5 bases and J shed 2 bases, with 18 bases lying between them. The CDR3 here is CASSRGVDRFNTGELFV. CDR3 in DNA: TGTGCCAGCAGCCGAGGGGTTGACCGATTTAACACCGGGGAGCTGTTTGTT.

This chain links TRBV7-8 with TRBJ2-7; 10 bases map to TRBD1. The CDR3 runs to 16 residues. With 4 bases clipped from V and 6 bases from J, the junction kept 12 bases outside the gene matches. Germline CDR1 reads SGHVS; CDR2 reads FQNEAQ. The CDR3 region is CASSSRTGGSPAEQYF. The CDR3, as DNA: TGTGCCAGCAGCTCTCGGACAGGGGGGAGCCCTGCCGAGCAGTACTTC.

The chain has TRBV6-1 and TRBJ2-7; TRBD2 matches at 9 bases. Germline CDR1 MNHNS, CDR2 SASEGT. This CDR3 is 17 amino acids long. J lost 2 bases, V lost 6 bases, and 14 bases had no gene match. CDR3: CASRPITRASGTYEQYF. The CDR3 region has the DNA TGTGCCAGCAGACCCATCACCCGTGCTAGCGGGACCTACGAGCAGTACTTC.